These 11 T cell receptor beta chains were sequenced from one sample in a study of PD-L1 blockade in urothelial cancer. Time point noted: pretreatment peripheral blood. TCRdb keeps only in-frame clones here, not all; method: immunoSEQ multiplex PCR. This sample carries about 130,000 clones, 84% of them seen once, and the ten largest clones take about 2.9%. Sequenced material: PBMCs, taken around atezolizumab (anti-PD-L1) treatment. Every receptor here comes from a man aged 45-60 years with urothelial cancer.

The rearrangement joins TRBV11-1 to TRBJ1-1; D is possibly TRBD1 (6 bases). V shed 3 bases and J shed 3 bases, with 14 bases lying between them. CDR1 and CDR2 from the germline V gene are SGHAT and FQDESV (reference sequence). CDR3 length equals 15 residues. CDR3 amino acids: CASSFAIGGDTEAFF. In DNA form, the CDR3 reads TGTGCCAGCAGCTTCGCAATAGGGGGTGACACTGAAGCTTTCTTT.

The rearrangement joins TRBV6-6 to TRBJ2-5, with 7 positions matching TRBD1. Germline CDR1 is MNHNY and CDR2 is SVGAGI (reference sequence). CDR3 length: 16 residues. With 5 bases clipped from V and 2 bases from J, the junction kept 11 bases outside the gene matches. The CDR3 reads CASSTTTGILQETQYF. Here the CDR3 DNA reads TGTGCCAGCAGTACAACGACAGGGATACTACAAGAGACCCAGTACTTC.

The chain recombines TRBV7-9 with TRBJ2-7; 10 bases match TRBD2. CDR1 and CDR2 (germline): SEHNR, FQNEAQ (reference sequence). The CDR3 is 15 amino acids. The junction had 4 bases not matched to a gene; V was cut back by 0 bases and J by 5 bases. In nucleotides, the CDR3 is TGTGCCAGCAGCTTAGCCCTAGCGGGAGTAAACGAGCAGTACTTC. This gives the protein CASSLALAGVNEQYF.

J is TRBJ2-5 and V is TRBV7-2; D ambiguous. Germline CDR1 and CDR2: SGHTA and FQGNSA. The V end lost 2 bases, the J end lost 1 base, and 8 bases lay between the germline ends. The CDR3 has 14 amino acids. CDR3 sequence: CASSLPPSQETQYF. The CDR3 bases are TGTGCCAGCAGCTTACCCCCCAGCCAAGAGACCCAGTACTTC. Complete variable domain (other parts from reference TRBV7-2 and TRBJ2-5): GAGVSQSPSNKVTEKGKDVELRCDPISGHTALYWYRQSLGQGLEFLIYFQGNSAPDKSGLPSDRFSAERTGGSVSTLTIQRTQQEDSAVYLCASSLPPSQETQYFGPGTRLLVL.

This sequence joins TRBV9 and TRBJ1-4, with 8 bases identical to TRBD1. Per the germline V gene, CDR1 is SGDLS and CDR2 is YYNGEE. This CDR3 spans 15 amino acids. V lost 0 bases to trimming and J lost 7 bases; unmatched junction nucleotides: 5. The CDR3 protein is CASSVDRGLSEKLFF. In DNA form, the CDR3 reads TGTGCCAGCAGCGTAGACAGGGGGTTGAGTGAAAAACTGTTTTTT. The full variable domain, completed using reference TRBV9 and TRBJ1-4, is DSGVTQTPKHLITATGQRVTLRCSPRSGDLSVYWYQQSLDQGLQFLIQYYNGEERAKGNILERFSAQQFPDLHSELNLSSLELGDSALYFCASSVDRGLSEKLFFGSGTQLSVL.

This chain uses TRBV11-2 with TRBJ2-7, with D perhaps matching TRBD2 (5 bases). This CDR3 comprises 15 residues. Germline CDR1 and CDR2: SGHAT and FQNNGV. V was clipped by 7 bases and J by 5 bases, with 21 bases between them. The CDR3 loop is CASTPEAGGRNEQYF. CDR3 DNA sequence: TGTGCCAGCACCCCAGAGGCGGGTGGCCGGAACGAGCAGTACTTC.

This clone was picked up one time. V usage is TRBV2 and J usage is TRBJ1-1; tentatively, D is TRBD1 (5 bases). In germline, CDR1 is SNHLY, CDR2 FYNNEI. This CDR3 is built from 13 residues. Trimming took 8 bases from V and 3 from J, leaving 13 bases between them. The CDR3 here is CASEWGRDTEAFF. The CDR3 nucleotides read TGTGCCAGCGAGTGGGGCAGGGACACTGAAGCTTTCTTT.

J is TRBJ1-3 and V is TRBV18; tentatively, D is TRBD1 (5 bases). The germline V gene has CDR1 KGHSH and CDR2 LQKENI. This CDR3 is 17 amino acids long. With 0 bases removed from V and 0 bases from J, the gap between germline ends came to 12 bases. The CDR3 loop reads CASSPPEGPYSGNTIYF. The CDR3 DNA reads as TGTGCCAGCTCACCACCGGAGGGACCATACTCTGGAAACACCATATATTTT.

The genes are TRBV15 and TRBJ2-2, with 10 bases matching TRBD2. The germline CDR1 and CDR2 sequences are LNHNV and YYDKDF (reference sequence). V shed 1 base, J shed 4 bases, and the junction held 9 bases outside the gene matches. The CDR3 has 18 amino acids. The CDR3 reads CATSRGALAGVSTGELFF. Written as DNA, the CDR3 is TGTGCCACCAGCAGAGGCGCTCTAGCGGGAGTTTCCACCGGGGAGCTGTTTTTT.

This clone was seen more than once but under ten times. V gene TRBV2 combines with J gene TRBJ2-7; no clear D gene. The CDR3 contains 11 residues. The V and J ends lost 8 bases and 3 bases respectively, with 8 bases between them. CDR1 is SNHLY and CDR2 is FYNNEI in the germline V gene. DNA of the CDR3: TGTGCCAGCTCAGGCGACTACGAGCAGTACTTC. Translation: CASSGDYEQYF.

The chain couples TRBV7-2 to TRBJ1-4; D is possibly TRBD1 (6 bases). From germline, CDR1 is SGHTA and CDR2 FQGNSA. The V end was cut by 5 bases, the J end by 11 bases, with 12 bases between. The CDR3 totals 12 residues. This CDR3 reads CASSPTGNKLFF. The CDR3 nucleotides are TGTGCCAGCAGCCCTACAGGGAACAAACTGTTTTTT.